This entry is about one T cell receptor (beta chain). Profiled with immunoSEQ multiplex PCR; TCRdb holds only in-frame clones, not every one. The sample records under 95,000 clones, 89% being singletons. The data were obtained in a study of T cell responses to AZD1222 COVID-19 vaccine. V gave up 5 bases and J gave up 0 bases, with 11 bases separating them. Germline V gene lookup returns CDR1 SGHVS and CDR2 FNYEAQ. CDR3 length equals 14 residues. V and J are TRBV7-6 and TRBJ2-7; D is possibly TRBD1 (5 bases). The sequencing here drew on peripheral blood, taken on day 0 of AZD1222 vaccination. The sequence was obtained from an adult in good health. The CDR3 reads CASSNYRSSYEQYF. CDR3 DNA: TGTGCCAGCAGCAACTACAGGAGCTCCTACGAGCAGTACTTC.